This T cell receptor beta chain was identified in a study of blood T cells in healthy people across ages. Many counts were recorded for this clonotype. As yet, its antigen is unknown. A second PCR of 7 to 11 cycles used a sample-barcoded 5' primer and a J-beta primer mix. TCRdb reprocessed the 5' RACE reads with MiXCR, giving one entry per CDR3 protein. The sample shows 650,000 to 700,000 distinct CDR3 sequences, 45% to 60% of them seen only once. Study outcomes and limitations: Unsorted PBMCs ruled out conclusive naive versus antigen-experienced comparison.

The CDR3 extends over 14 amino acids. From germline, CDR1 is SGHTA and CDR2 FQGTGA. The ends lost 5 bases at V and 7 bases at J; junction bases unmatched: 5. Each sample yielded at least 6 million isolated PBMCs. V gene TRBV7-3 combines with J gene TRBJ2-1; 10 positions agree with TRBD2. The source material was blood. This sequence was found in an elderly woman in good health. The CDR3 protein is CASSRTSGPNEQFF. CDR3 coding DNA: TGTGCCAGCAGCCGGACTAGCGGACCGAATGAGCAGTTCTTC.